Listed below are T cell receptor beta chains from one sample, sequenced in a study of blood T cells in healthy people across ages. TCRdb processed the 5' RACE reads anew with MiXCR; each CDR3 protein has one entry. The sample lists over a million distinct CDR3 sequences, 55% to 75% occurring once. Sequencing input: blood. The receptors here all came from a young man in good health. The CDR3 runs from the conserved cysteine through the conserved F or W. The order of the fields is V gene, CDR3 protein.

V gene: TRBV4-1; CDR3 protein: CASSQEGVGGANVLTF
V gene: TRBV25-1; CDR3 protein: CASSDNLGGAGSGYTF
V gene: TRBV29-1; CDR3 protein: CSVEGPDTHNEQFF
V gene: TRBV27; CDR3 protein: CASSSLGIAGQYF
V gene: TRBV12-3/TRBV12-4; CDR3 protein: CASSLGTQGLFF
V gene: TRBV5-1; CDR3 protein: CASRRSGSLSVSYEQYF
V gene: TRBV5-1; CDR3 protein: CASSLGRANTDTQYF
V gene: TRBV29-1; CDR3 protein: CSVGGDKSGGYTF
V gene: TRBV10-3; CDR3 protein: CATYNEQFF
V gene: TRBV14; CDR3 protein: CASSQEGGYMNTEAFF
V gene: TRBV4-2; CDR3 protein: CASSQGTSAAYEQYF
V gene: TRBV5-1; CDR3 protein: CASSLAVTTRYEQYF
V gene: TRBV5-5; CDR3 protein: CASSLVEGFTDTQYF
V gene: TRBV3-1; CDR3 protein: CASSQAGGGHGYTF
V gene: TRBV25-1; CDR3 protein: CASSFSGRGNEQFF
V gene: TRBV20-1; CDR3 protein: CSAPTDTGEGYTF
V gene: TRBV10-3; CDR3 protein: CAISSLPLTSEQETQYF
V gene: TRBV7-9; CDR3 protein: CASSFRESTDTQYF
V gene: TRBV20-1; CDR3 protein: CSIPGPGELDEQYF
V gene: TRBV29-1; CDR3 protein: CSVEAANNEKLFF
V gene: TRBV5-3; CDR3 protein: CARSADPGDTQYF
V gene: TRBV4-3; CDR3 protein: CASSQDNRGSGYTF
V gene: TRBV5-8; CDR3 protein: CASSLTHGTGGGDTQYF
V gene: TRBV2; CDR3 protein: CASTGTSGTHEQYF
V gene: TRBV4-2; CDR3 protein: CASSQLHEASGGEETQYF
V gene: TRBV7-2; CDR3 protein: CASSLTSGRVYETQYF
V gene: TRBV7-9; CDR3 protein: CASSLSGDKKYQETQYF
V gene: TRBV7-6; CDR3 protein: CASSSQGAGSYGYTF
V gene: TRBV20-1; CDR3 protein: CSASRTGGGDTQYF
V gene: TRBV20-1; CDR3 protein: CSARRRLAENIQYF
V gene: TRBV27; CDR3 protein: CASSVSIDNEQYF
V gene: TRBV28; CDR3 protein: CASSRPPGTGGSGTDTQYF
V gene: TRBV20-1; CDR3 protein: CSASPRSEQYF
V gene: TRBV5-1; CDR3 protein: CASSLDLAADTQYF
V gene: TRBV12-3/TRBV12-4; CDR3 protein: CASTRTVFTDTQYF
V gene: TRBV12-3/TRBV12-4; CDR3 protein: CASSTLGPDEQFF
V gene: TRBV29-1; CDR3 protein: CSAVGDSYEQYF
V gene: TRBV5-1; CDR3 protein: CASSVDSTDTQYF
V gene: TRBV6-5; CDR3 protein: CASRRGSTLAVGEQFF
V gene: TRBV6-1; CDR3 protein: CASSRSSGEHSPLHF
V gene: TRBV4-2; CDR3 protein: CASSQGTSGSDEQFF
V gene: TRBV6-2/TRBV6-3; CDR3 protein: CASSYIMTLHNSPLHF
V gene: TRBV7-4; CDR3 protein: CASSFRAGPYEQYF
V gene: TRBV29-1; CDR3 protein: CSSGRNEGYNEQFF
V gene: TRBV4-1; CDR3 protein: CASSQEPDRAGTEAFF
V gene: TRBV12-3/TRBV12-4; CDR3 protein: CASSFWGELMVDEQFF
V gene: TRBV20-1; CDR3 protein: CSASPGHGYPGTEAFF
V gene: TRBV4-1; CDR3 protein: CASSQDSGFGNGEQFF
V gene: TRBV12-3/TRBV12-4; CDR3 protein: CASRGLAGGSYEQYF
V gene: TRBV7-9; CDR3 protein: CASSFQGRWYDGYTF
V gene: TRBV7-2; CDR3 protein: CASSSSIGYSSTDTQYF
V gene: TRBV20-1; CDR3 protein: CSAIRVGLDYGYTF
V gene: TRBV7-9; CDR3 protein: CASSLIRLGQGVNEQYF
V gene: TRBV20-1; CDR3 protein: CSGPSDNEQFF
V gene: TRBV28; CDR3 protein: CAGSSLTATANYGYTF
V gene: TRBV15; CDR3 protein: CATTQPGQPYEQYF
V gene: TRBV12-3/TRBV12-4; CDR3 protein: CASSPSWGRVGGYTF
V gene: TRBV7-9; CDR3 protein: CASSFRGRPTDTQYF
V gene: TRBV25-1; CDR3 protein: CASSDGSNQPQHF